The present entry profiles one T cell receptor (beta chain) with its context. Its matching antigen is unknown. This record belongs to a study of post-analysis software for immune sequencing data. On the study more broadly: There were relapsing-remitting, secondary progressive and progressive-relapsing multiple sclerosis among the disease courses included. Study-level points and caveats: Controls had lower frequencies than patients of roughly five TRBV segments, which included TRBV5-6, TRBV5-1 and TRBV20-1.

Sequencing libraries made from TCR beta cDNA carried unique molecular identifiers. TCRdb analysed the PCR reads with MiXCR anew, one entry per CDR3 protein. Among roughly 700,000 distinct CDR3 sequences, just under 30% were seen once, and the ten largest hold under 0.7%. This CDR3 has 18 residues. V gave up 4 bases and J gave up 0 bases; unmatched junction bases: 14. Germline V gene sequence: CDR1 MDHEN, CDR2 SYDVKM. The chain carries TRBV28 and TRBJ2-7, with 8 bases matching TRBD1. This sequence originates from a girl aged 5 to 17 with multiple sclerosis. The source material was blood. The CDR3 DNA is TGTGCCAGCAGTTCGATAAGGACAGGGTCAAAGAGCTCCTACGAGCAGTACTTC. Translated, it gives CASSSIRTGSKSSYEQYF.